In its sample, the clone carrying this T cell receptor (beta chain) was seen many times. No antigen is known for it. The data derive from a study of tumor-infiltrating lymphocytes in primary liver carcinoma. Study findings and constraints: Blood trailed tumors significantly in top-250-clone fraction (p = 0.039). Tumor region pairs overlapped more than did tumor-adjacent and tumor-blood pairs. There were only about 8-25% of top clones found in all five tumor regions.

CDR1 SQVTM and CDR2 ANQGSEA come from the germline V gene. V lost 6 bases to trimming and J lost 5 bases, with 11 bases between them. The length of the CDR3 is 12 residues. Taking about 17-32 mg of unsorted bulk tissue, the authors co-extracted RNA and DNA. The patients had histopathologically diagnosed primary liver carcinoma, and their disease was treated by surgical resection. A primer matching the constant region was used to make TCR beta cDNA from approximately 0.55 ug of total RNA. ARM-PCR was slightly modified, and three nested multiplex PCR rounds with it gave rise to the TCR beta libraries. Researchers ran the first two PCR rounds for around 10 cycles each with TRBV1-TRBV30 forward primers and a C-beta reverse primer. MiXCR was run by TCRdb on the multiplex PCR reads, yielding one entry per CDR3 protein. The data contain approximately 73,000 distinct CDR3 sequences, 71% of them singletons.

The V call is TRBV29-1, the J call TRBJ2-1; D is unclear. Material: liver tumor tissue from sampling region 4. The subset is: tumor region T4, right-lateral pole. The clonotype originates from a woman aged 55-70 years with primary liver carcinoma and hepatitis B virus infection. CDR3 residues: CSVSGPNNEQFF. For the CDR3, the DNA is TGCAGCGTATCCGGGCCAAACAATGAGCAGTTCTTC.